This TCR beta chain originates from a study of T cells in Graves' hyperthyroidism and ophthalmopathy. RNA transcripts provided the source from which TCR beta CDR3 regions were amplified. HTBI primers were employed in a first-round RT-PCR of the TCR CDR3. One entry per CDR3 protein results from TCRdb running MiXCR on the multiplex PCR reads. The sample has fewer than 350,000 distinct CDR3 sequences; over 20% are singletons. This CDR3 spans 12 amino acids. The V gene lost 0 bases and the J gene lost 8 bases, with 7 bases spanning the gap. This clonotype has at least ten counts. PBMCs were derived from around 10 ml fresh peripheral blood.

The sample consisted of blood. V is TRBV12-3 or TRBV12-4 and J is TRBJ1-2; a weak D match, TRBD1 (6 bases). The TCR sequence derives from a woman aged 45-59 years with Graves' hyperthyroidism. For the CDR3, the DNA is TGTGCCAGCAGTTTAGCTGGGACAGGCTACACCTTC. The encoded protein is CASSLAGTGYTF.